This T cell receptor beta chain came from a study of blood T cell repertoires in COVID-19. Clones were sequenced by immunoSEQ multiplex PCR, and TCRdb holds only the in-frame ones, with some missing. Found here are tens of thousands of clones, roughly 85% of them singletons; the top ten hold roughly 3.2%. This receptor was taken from a woman aged 45-65 years with COVID-19, enrolled during active disease. The sequenced sample consisted of peripheral blood.

CDR3: CASTPGEGYGYTF. In nucleotides, the CDR3 is TGTGCCAGCACCCCGGGGGAAGGCTATGGCTACACCTTC. The J gene is TRBJ1-2, the V gene TRBV6-6, with TRBD1 as a possible D gene (5 bases). The CDR3 covers 13 residues. Germline V gene lookup returns CDR1 MNHNY and CDR2 SVGAGI (reference sequence). V lost 7 bases and J 4 bases, leaving 13 bases between the germline ends.